This is a list of T cell receptor beta chains from one sample in a study of shared clonotypes between healthy human individuals. The protocol was immunoSEQ multiplex PCR, while the TCRdb copy is restricted to in-frame clones and leaves out a portion. Of about half a million clones listed, 70% to 85% are singletons. Sequencing used PBMCs. The origin of the receptors is a woman in her thirties or forties in good health. Some clones in this sample may be carry-over from other donors' samples. The CDR3 runs from the conserved cysteine through the conserved F or W. D genes are given only for firm matches. The size entry is marked missing in some rows and otherwise reads once, few, many or a size class.

D gene,J gene,clone size,V gene,CDR3 protein,CDR3 DNA
TRBD1,TRBJ2-7,NA,TRBV10-2,CASRDRVSYEQYF,TGCGCCAGCAGGGACAGGGTCTCCTACGAGCAGTACTTC
NA,TRBJ1-1,NA,TRBV27,CASSIPGNTEAFF,TGTGCCAGCAGTATACCAGGTAACACTGAAGCTTTCTTT
TRBD1,TRBJ2-7,few,TRBV5-1,CASSLGPGTAYEQYF,TGCGCCAGCAGCCTCGGTCCCGGGACAGCCTACGAGCAGTACTTC
NA,TRBJ1-1,NA,TRBV7-9,CASGSSHGGSEAFF,TGTGCCAGCGGGAGCTCCCACGGGGGCAGTGAAGCTTTCTTT
TRBD2,TRBJ2-1,few,TRBV11-2,CASNPWTSGNNEQFF,TGTGCCAGCAACCCATGGACTAGCGGGAACAATGAGCAGTTCTTC
TRBD2,TRBJ2-7,NA,TRBV20-1,CSVRAGVEQYF,TGCAGTGTACGAGCGGGAGTCGAGCAGTACTTC
TRBD2,TRBJ2-3,NA,TRBV4-2,CASSLKGNVGGRGYTQYF,TGTGCCAGCAGCCTCAAGGGGAACGTCGGCGGGAGGGGATATACGCAGTATTTT
TRBD1,TRBJ2-2,once,TRBV18,CASSRTGGNTGELFF,TGTGCCAGCTCACGGACAGGGGGCAACACCGGGGAGCTGTTTTTT
TRBD2,TRBJ2-1,few,TRBV2,CASSGLAGRHEQFF,TGTGCCAGCAGTGGACTAGCGGGAAGACATGAGCAGTTCTTC
NA,TRBJ2-2,NA,TRBV28,CASSFGSGYTGELFF,TGTGCCAGCAGTTTCGGAAGCGGGTACACCGGGGAGCTGTTTTTT
NA,TRBJ2-6,once,TRBV11-2,CASSWAVGSQYSGANVLTF,TGTGCCAGCAGCTGGGCAGTGGGCAGCCAGTACTCTGGGGCCAACGTCCTGACTTTC
NA,TRBJ2-1,NA,TRBV19,CASSIGLGGEFF,TGTGCCAGTAGTATAGGTCTGGGCGGCGAGTTCTTC
TRBD2,TRBJ2-1,NA,TRBV5-1,CASSDAGGSDEQFF,TGCGCCAGCAGCGACGCGGGAGGATCTGATGAGCAGTTCTTC
NA,TRBJ1-2,NA,TRBV5-1,CASSLEGANYGYTF,TGCGCCAGCAGCTTGGAAGGCGCTAACTATGGCTACACCTTC
TRBD1,TRBJ1-5,NA,TRBV19,CASSIRTGGNQPQHF,TGTGCCAGTAGTATTAGGACAGGGGGCAATCAGCCCCAGCATTTT
NA,TRBJ2-3,NA,TRBV27,CASRPAPWYTDTQYF,TGTGCCAGCAGACCAGCTCCGTGGTACACAGATACGCAGTATTTT
NA,TRBJ2-7,NA,TRBV18,CASSPTRPIHEQYF,TGTGCCAGCTCACCAACGCGGCCCATCCACGAGCAGTACTTC
TRBD2,TRBJ2-3,few,TRBV7-2,CASSMGLAFTDTQYF,TGTGCCAGCAGCATGGGACTAGCGTTCACAGATACGCAGTATTTT
NA,TRBJ2-2,NA,TRBV7-9,CASSLVSQTGELFF,TGTGCCAGCAGTCTAGTTAGTCAGACCGGGGAGCTGTTTTTT
NA,TRBJ2-2,NA,TRBV6-4,CASSHGSRSGELFF,TGTGCCAGCAGTCACGGGAGTCGGTCCGGGGAGCTGTTTTTT
TRBD1,TRBJ2-1,NA,TRBV7-2,CASSQGQAVYNEQFF,TGTGCCAGCAGCCAGGGACAGGCGGTCTACAATGAGCAGTTCTTC
NA,TRBJ2-7,NA,TRBV14,CASSRPGTSSYEQYF,TGTGCCAGCAGCCGACCGGGGACAAGCTCCTACGAGCAGTACTTC
TRBD2,TRBJ2-7,NA,TRBV10-2,CASTLAGAGEQYF,TGCGCCAGCACCCTAGCGGGAGCGGGGGAGCAGTACTTC
NA,TRBJ2-7,NA,TRBV28,CASSLTALSGEQYF,TGTGCCAGCAGTTTAACAGCACTTTCGGGCGAGCAGTACTTC
TRBD2,TRBJ2-7,NA,TRBV25-1,CASNPTGLVGSEQYF,TGTGCCAGCAATCCCACGGGACTAGTGGGGTCCGAGCAGTACTTC
TRBD2,TRBJ2-7,NA,TRBV7-8,CASSLGGLAGVNEQYF,TGTGCCAGCAGCTTAGGCGGCCTAGCGGGAGTTAACGAGCAGTACTTC
NA,TRBJ1-1,NA,TRBV11-2,CASSLLGITEAFF,TGTGCCAGCAGCTTGTTGGGGATCACTGAAGCTTTCTTT
NA,TRBJ1-5,NA,TRBV11-2,CASSLGQSKNQPQHF,TGTGCCAGCAGTTTAGGACAGAGTAAAAATCAGCCCCAGCATTTT
NA,TRBJ1-1,NA,TRBV2,CASIFQEMANTEAFF,TGTGCCAGCATCTTTCAGGAAATGGCGAACACTGAAGCTTTCTTT
NA,TRBJ2-2,many,TRBV6-4,CASSTTGDNTGELFF,TGTGCCAGCAGTACGACAGGAGATAACACCGGGGAGCTGTTTTTT
TRBD2,TRBJ2-2,few,TRBV5-1,CASSLLLAANTGELFF,TGCGCCAGCAGCTTATTACTAGCGGCTAACACCGGGGAGCTGTTTTTT
TRBD1,TRBJ2-7,NA,TRBV5-1,CASSYTGQLYEQYF,TGCGCCAGCAGCTATACGGGACAGCTCTACGAGCAGTACTTC
TRBD2,TRBJ2-1,NA,TRBV12-5,CASGFLPPRLAGGPSSYNEQFF,TGTGCTAGTGGTTTTCTTCCTCCTAGACTAGCGGGAGGGCCCAGCTCCTACAATGAGCAGTTCTTC
TRBD2,TRBJ2-7,few,TRBV5-4,CASSSTTSGAYEQYF,TGTGCCAGCAGCTCCACAACTAGCGGGGCCTACGAGCAGTACTTC
NA,TRBJ2-1,NA,TRBV27,CASSIQWGNEQFF,TGTGCCAGCAGTATACAATGGGGGAATGAGCAGTTCTTC
NA,TRBJ2-7,NA,TRBV5-1,CASSLLPPYEQYF,TGCGCCAGCAGCTTGCTCCCTCCCTACGAGCAGTACTTC
NA,TRBJ1-4,few,TRBV5-1,CASSGLGEKLFF,TGCGCCAGCAGTGGGTTAGGTGAAAAACTGTTTTTT
NA,TRBJ2-2,NA,TRBV2,CASSPSSGELFF,TGTGCCAGCAGCCCCTCCAGCGGGGAGCTGTTTTTT
TRBD2,TRBJ2-1,NA,TRBV30,CAWREGSYNEQFF,TGTGCCTGGCGGGAGGGCTCCTACAATGAGCAGTTCTTC
TRBD2,TRBJ2-1,NA,TRBV11-2,CASRLGLAGAYNEQFF,TGTGCCAGCAGGTTAGGACTAGCGGGAGCTTACAATGAGCAGTTCTTC
NA,TRBJ2-2,once,TRBV14,CASSPRLVSGELFF,TGTGCCAGCAGTCCTCGACTAGTCTCCGGGGAGCTGTTTTTT
TRBD1,TRBJ2-7,NA,TRBV19,CASAITPPPDRQRGYEQYF,TGTGCCAGTGCCATCACCCCTCCCCCGGACAGGCAGAGGGGTTACGAGCAGTACTTC
TRBD2,TRBJ2-3,NA,TRBV9,CASSEAPSGLSTDTQYF,TGTGCCAGCAGCGAGGCCCCTAGCGGGCTAAGCACAGATACGCAGTATTTT
TRBD2,TRBJ2-1,NA,TRBV7-3,CASSPGLSKEQFF,TGTGCCAGCAGCCCGGGACTATCCAAAGAGCAGTTCTTC
TRBD2,TRBJ2-2,NA,TRBV6-5,CATRLAANTGELFF,TGTGCCACCCGACTAGCGGCTAACACCGGGGAGCTGTTTTTT
TRBD2,TRBJ2-5,NA,TRBV7-3,CASSPGVAGIQETQYF,TGTGCCAGCAGCCCCGGGGTAGCGGGGATACAAGAGACCCAGTACTTC
TRBD1,TRBJ2-2,NA,TRBV18,CASSPGQGRIGELFF,TGTGCCAGCTCACCGGGACAGGGGCGGATCGGGGAGCTGTTTTTT
NA,TRBJ2-7,once,TRBV5-6,CASSLSFFGTEDYEQYF,TGTGCCAGCAGCTTAAGTTTTTTTGGGACCGAGGACTACGAGCAGTACTTC
NA,TRBJ1-1,NA,TRBV4-1,CASSQDKLNTEAFF,TGCGCCAGCAGCCAAGATAAACTGAACACCGAAGCTTTCTTT
NA,TRBJ1-1,NA,TRBV6-5,CASSYNMNTEAFF,TGTGCCAGCAGTTACAATATGAACACTGAAGCTTTCTTT
NA,TRBJ2-2,NA,TRBV7-9,CASSLGNTGELFF,TGTGCCAGCAGCTTGGGGAACACCGGGGAGCTGTTTTTT
NA,TRBJ1-2,few,TRBV28,CASIRGLTNYGYTF,TGTGCCAGCATTCGGGGACTTACTAACTATGGCTACACCTTC
NA,TRBJ2-7,NA,TRBV5-4,CATKGAASYEQYF,TGTGCCACCAAGGGAGCGGCCTCCTACGAGCAGTACTTC